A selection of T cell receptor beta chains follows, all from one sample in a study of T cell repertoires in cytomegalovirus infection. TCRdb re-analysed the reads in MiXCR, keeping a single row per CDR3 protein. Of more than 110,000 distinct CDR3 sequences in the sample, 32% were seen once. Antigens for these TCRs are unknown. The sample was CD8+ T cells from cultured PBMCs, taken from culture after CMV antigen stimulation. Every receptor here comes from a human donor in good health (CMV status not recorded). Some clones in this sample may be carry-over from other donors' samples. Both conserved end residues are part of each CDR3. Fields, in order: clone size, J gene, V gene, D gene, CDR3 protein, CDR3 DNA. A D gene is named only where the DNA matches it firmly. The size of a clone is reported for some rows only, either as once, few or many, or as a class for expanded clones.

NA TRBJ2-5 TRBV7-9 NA CASSSTPEGETQYF TGTGCCAGCAGCAGCACCCCTGAGGGAGAGACCCAGTACTTC
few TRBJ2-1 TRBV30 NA CAWSSDSSYNEQFF TGTGCCTGGAGTTCGGACAGCTCCTACAATGAGCAGTTCTTC
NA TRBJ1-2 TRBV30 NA CAWSQAGVYGYTF TGTGCCTGGAGCCAAGCAGGGGTCTATGGCTACACCTTC
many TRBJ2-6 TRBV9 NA CASSTRDRYNVLTF TGTGCCAGCAGCACCCGGGACCGCTACAACGTCCTGACTTTC
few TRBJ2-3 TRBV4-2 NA CASSQELALISTDTQYF TGTGCCAGCAGCCAAGAGTTAGCCCTAATTAGCACAGATACGCAGTATTTT
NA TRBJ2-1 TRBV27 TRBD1 CASSRYRQGDEQFF TGTGCCAGCAGTCGATATCGACAGGGGGATGAGCAGTTCTTC
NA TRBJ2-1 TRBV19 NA CASNPGLYNEQFF TGTGCCAGTAACCCGGGGCTCTACAATGAGCAGTTCTTC
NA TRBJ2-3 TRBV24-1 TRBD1 CATSETTGGDTDTQYF TGTGCCACCAGTGAAACGACAGGGGGCGACACAGATACGCAGTATTTT
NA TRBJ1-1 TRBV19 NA CASRVNSDTEAFF TGTGCCAGTAGGGTCAACAGTGACACTGAAGCTTTCTTT
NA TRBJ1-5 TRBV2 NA CASSDSFSNQPQHF TGTGCCAGCAGTGACAGTTTTAGCAATCAGCCCCAGCATTTT
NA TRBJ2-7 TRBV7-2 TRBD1 CASTLRDSSYEQYF TGTGCCAGCACTCTCCGGGACAGCTCCTACGAGCAGTACTTC
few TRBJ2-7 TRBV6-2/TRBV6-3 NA CASTDGLPSSYEQYF TGTGCCAGCACCGACGGACTACCTTCGTCCTACGAGCAGTACTTC
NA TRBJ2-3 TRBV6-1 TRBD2 CASSTGLAATTDTQYF TGTGCCAGCAGCACCGGACTAGCGGCCACCACAGATACGCAGTATTTT
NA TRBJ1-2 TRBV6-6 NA CASSYDGTLVYGYTF TGTGCCAGCAGTTACGACGGGACACTTGTGTATGGCTACACCTTC
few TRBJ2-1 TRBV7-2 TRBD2 CASSPGGAGNEQFF TGTGCCAGCAGCCCGGGAGGGGCAGGTAATGAGCAGTTCTTC
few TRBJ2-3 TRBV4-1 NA CASSQVGDPTDTQYF TGCGCCAGCAGCCAAGTTGGGGACCCAACAGATACGCAGTATTTT
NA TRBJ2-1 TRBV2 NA CASSGMGSEQFF TGTGCCAGCAGTGGCATGGGGAGTGAGCAGTTCTTC
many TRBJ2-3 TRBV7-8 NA CATDLRSDTNYTDTQYF TGTGCCACCGACCTAAGGTCTGACACAAACTACACAGATACGCAGTATTTT
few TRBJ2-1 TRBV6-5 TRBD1 CASSYGQVTEQFF TGTGCCAGCAGTTACGGACAGGTAACTGAGCAGTTCTTC
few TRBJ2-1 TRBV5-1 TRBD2 CASSLHSGGADEQFF TGCGCCAGCAGCTTGCATAGCGGGGGGGCCGATGAGCAGTTCTTC
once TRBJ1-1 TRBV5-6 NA CASSATVTEAFF TGTGCCAGCAGTGCTACAGTGACTGAAGCTTTCTTT
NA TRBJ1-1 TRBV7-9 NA CASSWTAEAFF TGTGCCAGCAGCTGGACAGCTGAAGCTTTCTTT
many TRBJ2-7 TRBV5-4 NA CASSSGWEQYF TGTGCCAGCAGCTCGGGATGGGAGCAGTACTTC
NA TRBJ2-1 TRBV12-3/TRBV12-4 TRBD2 CASSPQRGSSYNEQFF TGTGCCAGCAGTCCACAGCGGGGGAGCTCCTACAATGAGCAGTTCTTC
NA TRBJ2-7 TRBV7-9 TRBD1 CASSHAGDRGYEQYF TGTGCCAGCAGCCACGCGGGGGACAGGGGCTACGAGCAGTACTTC
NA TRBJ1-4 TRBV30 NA CAWRRDGPYEKLFF TGTGCCTGGAGGCGGGACGGCCCATATGAAAAACTGTTTTTT
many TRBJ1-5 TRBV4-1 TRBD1 CASSQDSGQGNQPQHF TGCGCCAGCAGCCAAGATTCCGGACAGGGCAATCAGCCCCAGCATTTT
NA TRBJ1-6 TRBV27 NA CASSLGGAGSPLHF TGTGCCAGCAGTTTAGGGGGCGCGGGGTCACCCCTCCACTTT
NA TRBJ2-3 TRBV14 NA CASSQEVGSSTDTQYF TGTGCCAGCAGCCAAGAGGTCGGCTCAAGCACAGATACGCAGTATTTT
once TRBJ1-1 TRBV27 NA CASSSAWGGTEAFF TGTGCCAGCAGTTCGGCGTGGGGGGGCACTGAAGCTTTCTTT
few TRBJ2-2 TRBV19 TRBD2 CASSIGTRSSGELFF TGTGCCAGTAGTATCGGGACTAGGAGTTCCGGGGAGCTGTTTTTT
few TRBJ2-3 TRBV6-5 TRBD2 CASSSLAGEIDTQYF TGTGCCAGCAGTTCCCTAGCGGGAGAGATAGATACGCAGTATTTT
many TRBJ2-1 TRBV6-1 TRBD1 CASSIEGADYNEQFF TGTGCCAGCAGCATCGAGGGGGCCGACTACAATGAGCAGTTCTTC
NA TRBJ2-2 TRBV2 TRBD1 CASSEEGRGPGVLFF TGTGCCAGCAGTGAAGAGGGCAGGGGGCCCGGGGTGCTGTTTTTT
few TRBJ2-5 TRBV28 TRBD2 CASSETRRVAGGLETQYF TGTGCCAGCAGCGAAACCCGTCGGGTAGCGGGGGGGTTGGAGACCCAGTACTTC
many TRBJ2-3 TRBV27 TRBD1 CASSETGGTDTQYF TGTGCCAGCAGTGAAACAGGGGGCACGGATACGCAGTATTTT
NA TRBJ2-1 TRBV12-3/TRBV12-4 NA CASSLWTRNEQFF TGTGCCAGCAGTTTATGGACCCGGAATGAGCAGTTCTTC
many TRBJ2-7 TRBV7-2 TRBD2 CASSLGAGALEQYF TGTGCCAGCAGCTTGGGAGCGGGGGCCCTCGAGCAGTACTTC
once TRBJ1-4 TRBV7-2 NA CASSPELRINEKLFF TGTGCCAGCAGCCCCGAGTTGCGGATTAATGAAAAACTGTTTTTT
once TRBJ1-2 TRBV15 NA CATSRPDTGYGYTF TGTGCCACCAGCAGACCGGACACAGGCTATGGCTACACCTTC
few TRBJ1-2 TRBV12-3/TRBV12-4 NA CASSPGSFYGYTF TGTGCCAGCAGTCCAGGGTCTTTCTATGGCTACACCTTC
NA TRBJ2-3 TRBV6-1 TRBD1 CASSPTLTGGADTQYF TGTGCCAGCAGTCCAACCTTGACAGGGGGCGCGGATACGCAGTATTTT
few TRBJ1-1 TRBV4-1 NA CASSQEPHGERTEAFF TGCGCCAGCAGCCAAGAACCCCACGGGGAGAGGACTGAAGCTTTCTTT
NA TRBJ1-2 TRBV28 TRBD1 CASRIGTGMYYGYTF TGTGCCAGCAGGATTGGGACAGGGATGTACTATGGCTACACCTTC
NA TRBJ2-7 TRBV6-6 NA CASSYSGALLSYEQYF TGTGCCAGCAGTTACTCAGGGGCACTACTTAGCTACGAGCAGTACTTC
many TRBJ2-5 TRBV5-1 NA CASSSLGGAQETQYF TGCGCCAGCAGCTCCCTAGGGGGTGCCCAAGAGACCCAGTACTTC